This TCR beta chain was sequenced in a study of blood T cell repertoires in COVID-19 (dated by TCRdb to the early 2020s). Background for the entire study: Samples covering the acute and convalescent phases of COVID-19 were provided by collaborators in the United States, Italy and Spain. The material from the prospective study consisted of cDNA or gDNA derived from T cells, B-cell-depleted T cells, or PBMCs. Subjects who had been exposed to COVID-19, were actively infected with it, or had recovered from it provided the deeply sampled blood TCRbeta repertoires that made up the dataset. The repertoires were made available in a free public database intended to serve as a resource for research on the immune response to SARS-CoV-2. Samples were obtained from the ongoing ImmuneRACE study (first 160 participants) and from over 1,000 subjects provided by 6 global collaborators. Sample metadata almost always included a de-identified subject ID, COVID-19 status, age in years and sex. Where available, HLA class I and class II types were obtained from metadata supplied by the sample provider rather than from assay-based typing. What the authors observed across the whole study: The quantity of clinical and demographic metadata differed by source and by participant and was supplied without curation.

One collaborating source in Seattle enrolled patients during active infection and followed them longitudinally through the course of disease. Each collaborating institution followed its own protocols to collect whole blood in K2EDTA tubes. For TCRbeta analysis, collaborators shipped samples in one of three forms: frozen whole blood, isolated PBMCs, or DNA extracted from either of those sample types. In the case of this clone: Its antigen remains unidentified. No clone much larger than this one lies a single base away; base qualities are absent.

TCRbeta CDR3 regions were amplified from genomic DNA using the immunoSEQ Assay, a bias-controlled multiplex PCR. In the original analysis: The number of nucleated cells in each sample was estimated from the amplification of reference gene primers within the assay. Sequence reads were collapsed and filtered to measure the absolute abundance of every unique TCRbeta CDR3 rearrangement. Productive Simpson clonality was computed per sample as the square root of Simpson's diversity index over productive rearrangements. In its TCRdb copy, this immuneACCESS table keeps in-frame sequences only and misses some clones. Where compared with another copy, unresolved V genes explain less than half of these, and the others have no known cause. That table supplies the V and J calls and clone size; D and trimming were determined from the DNA. The table for this sample lists tens of thousands of clones; about four fifths of them were counted only once. 6.3% of the sample is held by the ten biggest clonotypes.

CDR3 length: 14 amino acids, cysteine to phenylalanine. The sequence is cut down to CDR3 DNA, 42 bases in frame from base 1. Sequences LNHDA (CDR1) and SQIVND (CDR2) are obtained from the germline V gene (reference sequence). Relative to germline, V is 6 bases shorter and J is 4 bases shorter, with 13 bases between their ends. The source material was peripheral blood. Here the chain combines TRBV19 and TRBJ2-1; 5 matching bases give a weak D call of TRBD2. The TCR originated in a man between 70 and 80 years old with COVID-19, enrolled during active disease. The CDR3 region: CASRYGRDYNEQFF. The nucleotide sequence reads as follows: TGTGCCAGTAGGTATGGACGGGATTACAATGAGCAGTTCTTC.